The 5 T cell receptor beta chains below come from one sample, sequenced in a study of CD8 T cells in ankylosing spondylitis. TCRdb re-analysed the 5' RACE reads in MiXCR, keeping a single row per CDR3 protein. The data contain roughly 260,000 distinct CDR3 sequences, 20% of them singletons. Sequences were obtained from blood, either unsorted or a sorted T cell fraction (not recorded which). The receptors derive from a male donor with ankylosing spondylitis or in good health (not recorded which).

This clonotype has more than one count but fewer than ten. The chain employs TRBV24-1 and TRBJ2-5, with 7 nucleotides matching TRBD1. The CDR3 runs to 18 residues. J was trimmed by 4 bases and V by 5 bases; bases with no gene match: 18. Per the germline V gene, CDR1 is KGHDR and CDR2 is SFDVKD. CDR3 coding DNA: TGTGCCACCAGTGCTCTTGCGGGTAGGGGGCAAAGGGGAGAGACCCAGTACTTC. This sequence encodes CATSALAGRGQRGETQYF.

This clonotype was seen at least ten times. The V call is TRBV7-7, the J call TRBJ2-3; possible D gene TRBD2, 6 bases. V lost 1 base and J 6 bases, leaving 11 bases between the germline ends. Germline CDR1 and CDR2: SSHAT and FNYEAQ (reference sequence). This CDR3 region has 14 residues. The CDR3 nucleotides read TGTGCCAGCAGCTTAGGACTAGTCGCCGATACGCAGTATTTT. Translation gives CASSLGLVADTQYF.

This clonotype was counted only a few times. This chain connects TRBV18 to TRBJ2-2; D unresolved. Germline CDR1 KGHSH, CDR2 LQKENI. The CDR3 consists of 16 residues. Deletions cut 5 bases from V and 2 bases from J, with 15 bases between. CDR3 sequence: CASSSIVRPNTGELFF. The CDR3 bases are TGTGCCAGCTCATCAATAGTCAGACCCAACACCGGGGAGCTGTTTTTT.

This clonotype has only a few counts. The chain is built from TRBV5-1 and TRBJ1-6; D unclear. V was cut by 4 bases and J by 5 bases, with 13 bases left in between. CDR1 and CDR2 from the germline V gene are SGHRS and YFSETQ. The CDR3 extends over 15 amino acids. CDR3 residues: CASSRLTVDNSPLHF. CDR3 DNA: TGCGCCAGCAGCAGACTAACAGTTGATAATTCACCCCTCCACTTT.

This clonotype was recorded at least ten times. The chain couples TRBV20-1 to TRBJ2-1, with D perhaps TRBD1 (5 bases). Germline V gene lookup returns CDR1 DFQATT and CDR2 SNEGSKA (reference sequence). The CDR3 is 14 residues long. The germline V and J ends were trimmed by 3 bases and 0 bases, with 9 bases remaining between them. The CDR3 is CSARGRYSYNEQFF. The CDR3 DNA reads as TGCAGTGCTAGGGGGCGGTACTCCTACAATGAGCAGTTCTTC.